The source of this T cell receptor (beta chain) is a study of blood T cell repertoires in COVID-19. Background on the study: Some COVID-19 samples were acute and others convalescent; all came from the United States, Italy and Spain. In each case, the material was cDNA or gDNA derived from T cells, B-cell-depleted T cells, or PBMCs.

CDR3 length equals 15 residues. Germline assignment: CDR1 SGHTA and CDR2 FQGNSA. Deletions cut 5 bases from V and 3 bases from J, with 13 bases between. Under the authors' procedure: The assay estimated nucleated cells by amplifying reference gene primers. Only in-frame clones appear in the TCRdb table, and some are missing; sequencing was by immunoSEQ multiplex PCR. V and J calls and clone size are those listed in that table; D and trimming were worked out from the DNA. The sample includes around 160,000 clones, around 85% of them seen just once. Seattle's cohort entered during active infection and was followed longitudinally.

The rearrangement links TRBV7-2 to TRBJ1-4, with D uncertain. Source material: peripheral blood. The receptor was isolated from an older woman with COVID-19, enrolled during active disease. In DNA, the CDR3 is TGTGCCAGCAGCCCCCTTCGGTTGGCTAATGAAAAACTGTTTTTT. Translating gives CASSPLRLANEKLFF.